What follows is one T cell receptor (beta chain) and its context. Its specificity is unknown. The iRepertoire nested amplicon-rescue multiplex PCR amplified TCR alpha and beta CDR3s from RNA. Input was roughly 85-450 ng of tissue mRNA or PBMC total RNA. TCRdb reprocessed the multiplex PCR reads with MiXCR, giving one entry per CDR3 protein. The sample has around 90,000 distinct CDR3 sequences; 35% to 45% are singletons. This record belongs to a study of glioma-infiltrating T cells. Study outcomes and limitations: CDR3 overlap between tissue and blood was very small. Non-neoplastic patients had below-expected tissue-blood divergence, while all gliomas exceeded expectation.

The V gene's germline CDR1 is LNHDA and CDR2 SQIVND (reference sequence). Trimming cost V 7 bases and J 4 bases; bases outside gene matches: 6. The CDR3 length is 16 residues. Sequencing was done on a sample of glioma tissue, nonneoplastic brain tissue, or PBMCs (not recorded which). The chain recombines TRBV19 with TRBJ2-1; 14 positions agree with TRBD2. This clonotype was obtained from a human donor with low-grade glioma or glioblastoma, undergoing nonglioma brain surgery, or in good health (not recorded which). CDR3 bases: TGTGCCAGTAAAGGGACTAGCGGGGGCCTTTACAATGAGCAGTTCTTC. Protein product: CASKGTSGGLYNEQFF. Combining the CDR3 with reference TRBV19 and TRBJ2-1 gives the whole variable domain DGGITQSPKYLFRKEGQNVTLSCEQNLNHDAMYWYRQDPGQGLRLIYYSQIVNDFQKGDIAEGYSVSREKKESFPLTVTSAQKNPTAFYLCASKGTSGGLYNEQFFGPGTRLTVL.